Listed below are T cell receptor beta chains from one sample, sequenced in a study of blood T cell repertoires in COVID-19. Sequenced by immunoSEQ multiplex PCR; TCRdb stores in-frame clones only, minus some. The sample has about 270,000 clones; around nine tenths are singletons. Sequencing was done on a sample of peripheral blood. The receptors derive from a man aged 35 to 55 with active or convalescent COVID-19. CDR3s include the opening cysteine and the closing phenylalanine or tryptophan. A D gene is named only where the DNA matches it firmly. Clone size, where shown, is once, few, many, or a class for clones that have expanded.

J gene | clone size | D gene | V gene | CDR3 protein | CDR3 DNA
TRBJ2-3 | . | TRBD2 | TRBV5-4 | CASSDLAGKRDTQYF | TGTGCCAGCAGCGATCTAGCGGGAAAGAGAGATACGCAGTATTTT
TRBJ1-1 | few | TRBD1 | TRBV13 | CASSGTVMNTEAFF | TGTGCCAGCAGCGGGACAGTCATGAACACTGAAGCTTTCTTT
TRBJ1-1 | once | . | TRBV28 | CASARVVVTEAFF | TGTGCCAGCGCGAGGGTTGTAGTCACTGAAGCTTTCTTT
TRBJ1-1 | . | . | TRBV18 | CASSLGAGENTEAFF | TGTGCCAGCTCACTGGGGGCAGGCGAGAACACTGAAGCTTTCTTT
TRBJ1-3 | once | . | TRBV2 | CASSFTPQGISGNTIYF | TGTGCCAGCAGTTTTACGCCGCAGGGGATCTCTGGAAACACCATATATTTT
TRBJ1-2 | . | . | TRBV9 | CASSVGQFYGYTF | TGTGCCAGCAGCGTAGGACAGTTCTATGGCTACACCTTC
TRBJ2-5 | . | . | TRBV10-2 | CASSLDVGETQYF | TGCGCCAGCAGTCTGGATGTCGGGGAGACCCAGTACTTC
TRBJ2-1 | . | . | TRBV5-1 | CASSLLGGSYNEQFF | TGCGCCAGCAGCTTGTTGGGGGGATCCTACAATGAGCAGTTCTTC
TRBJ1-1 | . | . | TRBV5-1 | CASSLVGEQGEAFF | TGCGCCAGCAGCTTGGTAGGGGAACAGGGTGAAGCTTTCTTT
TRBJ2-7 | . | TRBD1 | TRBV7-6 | CASSSGDRGYEQYF | TGTGCCAGCAGCTCCGGGGACAGGGGATACGAGCAGTACTTC
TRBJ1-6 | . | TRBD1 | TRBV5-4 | CASNTGVGSPLHF | TGTGCCAGCAATACAGGGGTAGGTTCACCCCTCCACTTT
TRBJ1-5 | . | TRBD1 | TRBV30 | CAFGQGSNQPQHF | TGTGCCTTTGGACAGGGATCAAATCAGCCCCAGCATTTT
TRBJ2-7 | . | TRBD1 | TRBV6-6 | CASSRTGVEWGDHEQYF | TGTGCCAGCAGTCGGACAGGGGTTGAATGGGGGGACCACGAGCAGTACTTC
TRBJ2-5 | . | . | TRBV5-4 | CASSPGQETQYF | TGTGCCAGCAGCCCCGGGCAAGAGACCCAGTACTTC
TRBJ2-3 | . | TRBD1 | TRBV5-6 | CASRPPGTGERDTQYF | TGTGCCAGCAGACCCCCCGGGACAGGGGAACGAGATACGCAGTATTTT
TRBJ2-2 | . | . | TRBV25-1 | CASSGSLGETGELFF | TGTGCCAGCAGTGGATCGCTCGGGGAGACCGGGGAGCTGTTTTTT